Below, 8 T cell receptor beta chains from the same sample are listed, as sequenced in a study of shared clonotypes between healthy human individuals. TCRdb keeps only in-frame clones here, not all; method: immunoSEQ multiplex PCR. The data show roughly 1,500,000 clones, around 98.5% seen once. The sample taken for sequencing was naive CD4+ T cells sorted from blood. Subset: CD45RA+ positively selected. The receptor set was obtained from a young man in good health.

This sequence joins TRBV5-1 and TRBJ1-4; D remains ambiguous. Germline loops: CDR1 SGHRS, CDR2 YFSETQ. The CDR3 sequence is 17 residues long. V lost 4 bases to trimming and J lost 0 bases, with 16 bases between them. CDR3 residues: CASSPRPGGPTNEKLFF. The CDR3 coding sequence is TGCGCCAGCAGCCCCCGCCCCGGAGGGCCAACTAATGAAAAACTGTTTTTT.

The V gene is TRBV6-5, the J gene TRBJ2-7, with unresolved D. The CDR3 consists of 13 residues. Germline-derived CDR1 and CDR2 are MNHEY and SVGAGI. V was pared by 6 bases and J by 0 bases, with 9 bases between. The CDR3 spells CASSRWNSYEQYF. DNA of the CDR3: TGTGCCAGCAGCCGATGGAACTCCTACGAGCAGTACTTC.

The V and J genes are TRBV9 and TRBJ2-5; 7 positions agree with TRBD1. Looked up from germline, CDR1 is SGDLS and CDR2 is YYNGEE. The CDR3 contains 15 residues. J was trimmed by 1 base and V by 4 bases; bases with no gene match: 7. The CDR3 spells CASSNRQGRQETQYF. CDR3 nucleotides: TGTGCCAGCAGCAACAGACAGGGCCGCCAAGAGACCCAGTACTTC.

The chain employs TRBV12-5 and TRBJ2-3; D uncertain. The V end lost 0 bases, the J end lost 8 bases, and 24 bases lay between the germline ends. CDR1 LGHNT and CDR2 FRNRAP come from the germline V gene. This CDR3 has 18 amino acids. In nucleotides, the CDR3 is TGTGCTAGTGGTTTGGTAATGGGTATGTTTACTGAGCCCGGTACGCAGTATTTT. It codes for CASGLVMGMFTEPGTQYF.

This sequence joins TRBV6-6 and TRBJ1-3, with D possibly being TRBD1 (6 bases). The CDR3 is 15 amino acids. The germline gives CDR1 MNHNY, CDR2 SVGAGI (reference sequence). Trimming pared 5 bases from V and 0 bases from J, leaving 11 bases between. CDR3: CASSSNRDSGNTIYF. The CDR3 nucleotides are TGTGCCAGCAGTAGCAACAGGGACTCTGGAAACACCATATATTTT.

This sequence joins TRBV28 and TRBJ2-2, with 11 bases fitting TRBD2. CDR1 is MDHEN, CDR2 SYDVKM, per germline. Germline trimming cut 3 bases from V and 3 bases from J; bases unmatched to any gene: 18. The CDR3 sequence is 21 residues long. CDR3 protein: CASSFPPKRVAGGQYTGELFF. The DNA of the CDR3 is TGTGCCAGCAGTTTCCCCCCCAAAAGGGTAGCGGGAGGGCAATACACCGGGGAGCTGTTTTTT.

The chain has TRBV25-1 and TRBJ2-1; 14 bases align to TRBD2. Germline values: CDR1 MGHDK, CDR2 SYGVNS. The junction had 4 bases not matched to a gene; V was cut back by 6 bases and J by 9 bases. CDR3 size: 14 residues. In DNA form, the CDR3 reads TGTGCCAGCAGGGGACTAGCGGGAGATTTTGAGCAGTTCTTC. It specifies CASRGLAGDFEQFF.

The chain is built from TRBV28 and TRBJ2-7, with TRBD1 matching over 10 bases. The CDR3 covers 14 residues. Germline loops: CDR1 MDHEN, CDR2 SYDVKM. V lost 10 bases to trimming and J lost 2 bases; unmatched junction nucleotides: 8. CDR3 sequence (DNA): TGTGCCATCATACCGGGACAGGGGACCTACGAGCAGTACTTC. Translating it yields CAIIPGQGTYEQYF. Full variable domain (remainder filled in from reference TRBV28 and TRBJ2-7): DVKVTQSSRYLVKRTGEKVFLECVQDMDHENMFWYRQDPGLGLRLIYFSYDVKMKEKGDIPEGYSVSREKKERFSLILESASTNQTSMYLCAIIPGQGTYEQYFGPGTRLTVT.